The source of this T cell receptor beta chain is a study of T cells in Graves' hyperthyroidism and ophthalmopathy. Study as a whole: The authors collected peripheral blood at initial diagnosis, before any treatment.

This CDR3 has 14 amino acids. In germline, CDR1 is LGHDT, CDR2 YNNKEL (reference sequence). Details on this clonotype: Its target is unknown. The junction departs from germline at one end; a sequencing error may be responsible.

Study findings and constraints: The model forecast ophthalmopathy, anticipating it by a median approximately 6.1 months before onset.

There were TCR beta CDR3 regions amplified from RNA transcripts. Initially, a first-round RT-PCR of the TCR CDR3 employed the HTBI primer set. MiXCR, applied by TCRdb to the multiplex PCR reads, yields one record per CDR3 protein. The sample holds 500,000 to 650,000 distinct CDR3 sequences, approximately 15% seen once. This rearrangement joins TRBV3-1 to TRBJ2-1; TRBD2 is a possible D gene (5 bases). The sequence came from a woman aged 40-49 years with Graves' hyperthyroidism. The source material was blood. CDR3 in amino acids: CASSQERGYNEQFF. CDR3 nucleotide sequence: TGTGCCAGCAGTCAAGAACGGGGCTACAATGAGCAGTTCTTC.